The 20 T cell receptor beta chains below come from one sample, sequenced in a study of T cell responses to AZD1222 COVID-19 vaccine. Sequencing was performed with immunoSEQ multiplex PCR; in TCRdb, only in-frame clones are kept and a portion is missing. The data hold roughly 180,000 clones, with more than 75% observed a single time. Sequenced here: peripheral blood, sampled on day 0 of MenACWY control vaccination. These receptors were collected from an adult in good health.

J is TRBJ1-4 and V is TRBV3-1 (or the pseudogene TRBV3-2), with no clear D. The V end lost 0 bases, the J end lost 17 bases, and 16 bases lay between the germline ends. Germline V CDR1 and CDR2: LGHDT, YNNKEL (reference sequence). The CDR3 is 13 residues long. The DNA of the CDR3 is TGTGCCAGCAGCCAAGATCGAGGCACCCCGATTTTTTTT. This encodes CASSQDRGTPIFF.

The sample holds a few counts of this clone. The chain employs TRBV2 and TRBJ2-7; D is ambiguous. The CDR3 has 13 amino acids. Deletions cut 2 bases from V and 5 bases from J, with 10 bases between. Germline CDR1 and CDR2: SNHLY and FYNNEI. CDR3 DNA: TGTGCCAGCAGTGAAAACCTGATGGACGAGCAGTACTTC. Translation gives CASSENLMDEQYF.

The chain joins TRBV15 to TRBJ1-1; 7 bases line up with TRBD1. The CDR3 covers 15 residues. CDR1 and CDR2 (germline): LNHNV, YYDKDF (reference sequence). V dropped 4 bases and J dropped 4; count of bases not matched to a gene: 9. This chain's CDR3 is CATSIIRGRSTEAFF. The DNA for the CDR3 is TGTGCCACCAGCATCATAAGGGGGCGCAGCACTGAAGCTTTCTTT.

V gene TRBV12-1 combines with J gene TRBJ2-1; whether TRBD1, the table's D call, matches the DNA was not checked. TRBV12-1 is described as a pseudogene. This CDR3 has 14 residues. The CDR3 protein is CASSFAGLGHEQFF. The CDR3 DNA is TGTGCCAGCAGCTTTGCAGGGCTGGGGCATGAGCAGTTCTTC.

The rearrangement links TRBV7-9 to TRBJ2-7, with D unresolved. With 5 bases removed from V and 7 bases from J, the gap between germline ends came to 12 bases. Germline V CDR1 and CDR2: SEHNR, FQNEAQ (reference sequence). There are 12 residues in the CDR3. CDR3 sequence: CASSQPLGEQYF. In DNA form, the CDR3 reads TGTGCCAGCAGCCAGCCCCTCGGGGAGCAGTACTTC. The whole variable domain, remainder taken from reference TRBV7-9 and TRBJ2-7, is DTGVSQNPRHKITKRGQNVTFRCDPISEHNRLYWYRQTLGQGPEFLTYFQNEAQLEKSRLLSDRFSAERPKGSFSTLEIQRTEQGDSAMYLCASSQPLGEQYFGPGTRLTVT.

The J gene is TRBJ2-3, the V gene TRBV5-1, with 7 bases matching TRBD2. This CDR3 spans 15 amino acids. V lost 4 bases and J lost 2; bases outside the gene matches: 7. Germline V gene data show CDR1 as SGHRS and CDR2 as YFSETQ. The CDR3 DNA sequence: TGCGCCAGCAGCCGTCAGGCGGGAGACACAGATACGCAGTATTTT. Residues: CASSRQAGDTDTQYF.

This clone is categorized as medium-sized. This chain uses TRBV7-9 with TRBJ1-5, with D possibly TRBD1 on 6 matching bases. CDR1 and CDR2 (germline): SEHNR, FQNEAQ (reference sequence). Trimming stripped 5 bases from V and 1 base from J, with 9 bases between. This CDR3 contains 14 residues. CDR3 nucleotides: TGTGCCAGCAGCGCCAGGGGAAGCAATCAGCCCCAGCATTTT. Translated, it gives CASSARGSNQPQHF. Together with reference TRBV7-9 and TRBJ1-5, the CDR3 gives the full variable domain: DTGVSQNPRHKITKRGQNVTFRCDPISEHNRLYWYRQTLGQGPEFLTYFQNEAQLEKSRLLSDRFSAERPKGSFSTLEIQRTEQGDSAMYLCASSARGSNQPQHFGDGTRLSIL.

This clone was seen more than once but under ten times. The rearrangement links TRBV5-8 to TRBJ2-6; D remains unclear. CDR3 length equals 15 residues. Trimming took off 4 bases at V and 0 bases at J, with 8 bases between the two ends. The germline V gene has CDR1 SGHTS and CDR2 YDEGEE. CDR3 in amino acids: CASSLRFSGANVLTF. The CDR3 DNA follows: TGTGCCAGCAGCCTAAGATTCTCTGGGGCCAACGTCCTGACTTTC.

V and J are TRBV10-1 and TRBJ1-6; a weak D match, TRBD1 (5 bases). Germline loops: CDR1 WNHNN, CDR2 SYGVQD (reference sequence). Between the trimmed V and J ends, which lost 3 bases and 5 bases, there was a span of 20 bases. CDR3 length equals 18 residues. CDR3 sequence reads: CASSEKRGTGFDNSPLHF. In nucleotides, the CDR3 is TGCGCCAGCAGTGAAAAAAGGGGTACAGGTTTCGATAATTCACCCCTCCACTTT.

The chain links TRBV12-2 to TRBJ2-5; TRBD1 reflects the table's D call only, with no check against the DNA. TRBV12-2 is a pseudogene segment. The CDR3 loop spans 14 amino acids. The CDR3 sequence: CASRLGRQKKTQYF. Written as DNA, the CDR3 is TGTGCAAGTCGCTTAGGGCGACAGAAAAAGACCCAGTACTTC.

This chain uses TRBV2 with TRBJ2-7; 8 bases fit TRBD1. The V gene end was trimmed by 7 bases and the J gene end by 2 bases; junction bases not matched to a gene: 7. The CDR3 is made up of 14 amino acids. Germline V gene data show CDR1 as SNHLY and CDR2 as FYNNEI. CDR3 sequence (DNA): TGTGCCAGCAACCAAGGGGGACAGGCCTACGAGCAGTACTTC. Protein: CASNQGGQAYEQYF.

J is TRBJ2-7 and V is TRBV28; a weak D match, TRBD1 (5 bases). The CDR3 consists of 15 residues. Germline V CDR1 and CDR2: MDHEN, SYDVKM. With 6 bases removed from V and 3 bases from J, the gap between germline ends came to 18 bases. CDR3 bases: TGTGCCAGCAGCGCTCCCAAGGGGTTTGGCTACGAGCAGTACTTC. This codes for CASSAPKGFGYEQYF.

The rearrangement links TRBV7-9 to TRBJ2-7; 7 positions agree with TRBD1. Looked up from germline, CDR1 is SEHNR and CDR2 is FQNEAQ (reference sequence). There are 16 residues in the CDR3. Losses at the gene ends were 1 base for V and 4 bases for J; bases not matched to a gene: 10. The chain's CDR3 is CASSLEAAAGGYEQYF. CDR3 nucleotides: TGTGCCAGCAGCTTAGAAGCGGCGGCAGGGGGTTACGAGCAGTACTTC.

Here the CDR3 DNA reads TGTGCCAGCAGGCAGGGAGGTTTCAACAATCAGCCCCAGCATTTT. It encodes CASRQGGFNNQPQHF. The chain employs TRBV6-1 and TRBJ1-5; tentative D call: TRBD1 (5 bases). This CDR3 spans 15 amino acids. V lost 6 bases, J lost 3 bases, and 15 bases lay in between. Looked up from germline, CDR1 is MNHNS and CDR2 is SASEGT.

This chain joins TRBV3-1 (or the pseudogene TRBV3-2) and TRBJ1-5; D call uncertain. The CDR3 totals 14 residues. From germline, CDR1 is LGHDT and CDR2 YNNKEL (reference sequence). Trimming took 3 bases from V and 2 from J, leaving 8 bases between them. Here the CDR3 reads CASSHGGGNQPQHF. In nucleotides, the CDR3 is TGTGCCAGCAGCCACGGTGGGGGCAATCAGCCCCAGCATTTT.

V and J are TRBV4-3 and TRBJ1-5; TRBD1 might be the D (5 bases). Germline V gene data show CDR1 as LGHNA and CDR2 as YSLEER. This CDR3 contains 17 residues. Trimming removed 0 bases from V and 2 bases from J, with 14 bases in between. DNA of the CDR3: TGCGCCAGCAGCCAAGATCGGTGGGGCCTGGGCAATCAGCCCCAGCATTTT. Its protein product is CASSQDRWGLGNQPQHF.

The chain recombines TRBV27 with TRBJ2-2, with 8 bases lining up with TRBD1. This CDR3 comprises 15 residues. The V gene end was trimmed by 3 bases and the J gene end by 7 bases; junction bases not matched to a gene: 7. Germline CDR1 is MNHEY and CDR2 is SMNVEV (reference sequence). The CDR3 nucleotides are TGTGCCAGCAGTTTTAGGCAGGGGGCGGACGGGGAGCTGTTTTTT. This gives the protein CASSFRQGADGELFF.

This rearrangement joins TRBV12-5 to TRBJ2-7; D is perhaps TRBD1 or TRBD2 (5 bases each). The V gene lost 4 bases and the J gene lost 2 bases, with 18 bases spanning the gap. This CDR3 spans 16 amino acids. Germline values: CDR1 LGHNT, CDR2 FRNRAP. In nucleotides, the CDR3 is TGTGCTAGTGGTTCGAAGACCGGGACCGAGACCTACGAGCAGTACTTC. Protein: CASGSKTGTETYEQYF.

The rearrangement uses TRBV14 and TRBJ2-4; D not certain. Germline lookup yields CDR1 SGHDN and CDR2 FVKESK. The V and J ends lost 5 bases and 0 bases respectively, with 8 bases between them. The CDR3 is 14 amino acids. The CDR3 DNA sequence: TGTGCCAGCAGCACTCCTATAGCCAAAAACATTCAGTACTTC. Its translation: CASSTPIAKNIQYF.

The CDR3 spells CASSHDPTEAFF. The CDR3 DNA reads as TGTGCCAGCAGCCACGACCCGACTGAAGCTTTCTTT. The chain employs TRBV6-5 and TRBJ1-1, with unresolved D. The V end was cut by 6 bases, the J end by 5 bases, with 10 bases between. There are 12 residues in the CDR3. The V gene's germline CDR1 is MNHEY and CDR2 SVGAGI.